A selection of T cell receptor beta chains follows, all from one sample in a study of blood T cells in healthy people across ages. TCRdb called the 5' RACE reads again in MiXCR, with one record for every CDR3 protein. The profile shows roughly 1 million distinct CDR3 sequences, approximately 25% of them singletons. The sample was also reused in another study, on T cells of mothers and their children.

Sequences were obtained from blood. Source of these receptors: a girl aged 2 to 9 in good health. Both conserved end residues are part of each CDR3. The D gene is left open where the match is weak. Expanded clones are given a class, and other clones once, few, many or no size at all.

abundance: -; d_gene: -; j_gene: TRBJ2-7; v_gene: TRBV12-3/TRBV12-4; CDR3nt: TGTGCCAGCAGTTTGTTACCCTCGGGCTACGAGCAGTACTTC; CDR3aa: CASSLLPSGYEQYF
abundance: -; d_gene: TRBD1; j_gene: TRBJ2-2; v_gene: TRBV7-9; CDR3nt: TGTGCCAGCAGCCCTAGGGACAGGGGACTAGCCGGGGAGCTGTTTTTT; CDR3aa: CASSPRDRGLAGELFF
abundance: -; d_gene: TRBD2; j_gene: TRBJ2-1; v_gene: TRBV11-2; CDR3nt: TGTGCCAGCAGCCCTCCGCTAGCGGGGTCCTACAATGAGCAGTTCTTC; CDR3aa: CASSPPLAGSYNEQFF
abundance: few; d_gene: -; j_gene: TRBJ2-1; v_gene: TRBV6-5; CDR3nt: TGTGCCAGCAGTTACTCAGGGTTTACAGGGAATGAGCAGTTCTTC; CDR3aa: CASSYSGFTGNEQFF
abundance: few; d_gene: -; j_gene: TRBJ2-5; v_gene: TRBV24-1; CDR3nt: TGTGCCACCAGTGATCACACGTCCGGCGGAAAAGAGACCCAGTACTTC; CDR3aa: CATSDHTSGGKETQYF
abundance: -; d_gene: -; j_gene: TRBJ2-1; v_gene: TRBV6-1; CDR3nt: TGTGCCAGCAGTGCCCATATAGATGAGCAGTTCTTC; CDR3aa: CASSAHIDEQFF
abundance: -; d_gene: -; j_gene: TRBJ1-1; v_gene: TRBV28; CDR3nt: TGTGCCAGCAGCTCTGGGACGGCTAATGAAGCTTTCTTT; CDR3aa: CASSSGTANEAFF
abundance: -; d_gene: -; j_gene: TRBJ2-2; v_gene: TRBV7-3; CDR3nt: TGTGCCAGCAGCTTACTCCCGCAGTCCTCATACACCGGGGAGCTGTTTTTT; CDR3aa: CASSLLPQSSYTGELFF
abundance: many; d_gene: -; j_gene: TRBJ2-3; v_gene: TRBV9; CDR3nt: TGTGCCAGCAGCGTGGATGGGAGCCTCGGAGATACGCAGTATTTT; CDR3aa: CASSVDGSLGDTQYF
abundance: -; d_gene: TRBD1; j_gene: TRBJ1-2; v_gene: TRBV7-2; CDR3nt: TGTGCCAGCAGCAGAGGACAGGTCTTAGGCTACACCTTC; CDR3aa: CASSRGQVLGYTF
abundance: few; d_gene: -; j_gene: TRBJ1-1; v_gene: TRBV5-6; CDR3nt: TGTGCCAGCAGCTTAGGCCCGGACAGAATGAACACTGAAGCTTTCTTT; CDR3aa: CASSLGPDRMNTEAFF
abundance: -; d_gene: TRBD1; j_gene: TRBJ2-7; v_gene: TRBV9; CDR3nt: TGTGCCAGCAGCGTAGCTGAGGGAAGGACAGGGCTCAAATCCTGCGAGCAGTACTTC; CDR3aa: CASSVAEGRTGLKSCEQYF
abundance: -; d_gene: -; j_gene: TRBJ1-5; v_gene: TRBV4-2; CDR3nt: TGTGCCAGCAGCCAAGATCGGGGGGCAGAGCCCCAGCATTTT; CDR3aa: CASSQDRGAEPQHF
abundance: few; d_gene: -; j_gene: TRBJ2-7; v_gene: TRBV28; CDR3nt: TGTGCCAGCAGCCTTCCCGACAGCACCACCTACGAGCAGTACTTC; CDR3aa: CASSLPDSTTYEQYF
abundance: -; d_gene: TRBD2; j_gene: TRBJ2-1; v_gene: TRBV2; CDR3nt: TGTGCCAACAGTGACCGTAGGACTAGCGGGTACAATGAGCAGTTCTTC; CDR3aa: CANSDRRTSGYNEQFF
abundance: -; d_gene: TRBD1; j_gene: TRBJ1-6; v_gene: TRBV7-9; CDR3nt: TGTGCCAGCAGCTTATCTCAGGGGGATTCACCCCTCCACTTT; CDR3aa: CASSLSQGDSPLHF
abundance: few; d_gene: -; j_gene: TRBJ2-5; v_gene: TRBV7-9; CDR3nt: TGTGCCAGCAGCTTTGACCCTGACGGAGAGACCCAGTACTTC; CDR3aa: CASSFDPDGETQYF
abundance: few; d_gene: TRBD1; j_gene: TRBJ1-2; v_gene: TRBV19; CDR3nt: TGTGCCAGTAGTAGGGGCCAGACAGGGAACTATGGCTACACCTTC; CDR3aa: CASSRGQTGNYGYTF
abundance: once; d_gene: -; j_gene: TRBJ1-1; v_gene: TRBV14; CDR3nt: TGTGCCAGCAGCCATGGCAGGGTCACTGAAGCTTTCTTT; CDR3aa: CASSHGRVTEAFF
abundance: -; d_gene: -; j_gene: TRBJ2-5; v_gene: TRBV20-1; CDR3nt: TGCAGTGCTAGCGAGCAAAAGGGCCGGCCAGAGACCCAGTACTTC; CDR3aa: CSASEQKGRPETQYF
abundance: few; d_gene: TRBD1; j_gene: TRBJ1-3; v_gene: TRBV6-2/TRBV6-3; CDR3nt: TGTGCCAGCAGTTACCGGATACAGGGGTCTGGAAACACCATATATTTT; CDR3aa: CASSYRIQGSGNTIYF
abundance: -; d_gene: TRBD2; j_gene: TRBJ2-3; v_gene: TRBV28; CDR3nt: TGTGCCAGCAGTTCTAGCGGCGGCAGGGACACAGATACGCAGTATTTT; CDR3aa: CASSSSGGRDTDTQYF
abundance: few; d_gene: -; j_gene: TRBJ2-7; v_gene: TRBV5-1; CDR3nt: TGCGCCAGCAGCTTGGCCGTCCTCGGCTACGAGCAGTACTTC; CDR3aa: CASSLAVLGYEQYF
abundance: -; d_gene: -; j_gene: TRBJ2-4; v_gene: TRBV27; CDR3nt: TGTGCCAGCAGGTCAGGGAGCAACATTCAGTACTTC; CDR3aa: CASRSGSNIQYF
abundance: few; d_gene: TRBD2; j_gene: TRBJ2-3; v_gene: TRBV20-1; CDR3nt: TGCAGTGCTAGAGATCTGAAAGCGGGAGTGGGAGATACGCAGTATTTT; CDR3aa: CSARDLKAGVGDTQYF
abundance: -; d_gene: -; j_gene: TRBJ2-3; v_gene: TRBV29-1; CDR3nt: TGCAGCGTAAAGACAGAAAGCACAGATACGCAGTATTTT; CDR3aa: CSVKTESTDTQYF
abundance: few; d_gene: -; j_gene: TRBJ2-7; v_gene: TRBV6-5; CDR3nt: TGTGCCAGCAGTTCCCGAGGGGTCTTCGAGCAGTACTTC; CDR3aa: CASSSRGVFEQYF
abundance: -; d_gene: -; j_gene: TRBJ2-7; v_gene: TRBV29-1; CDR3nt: TGCAGCGTTGGAGACAGTTATAGGAGGGGCTACGAGCAGTACTTC; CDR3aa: CSVGDSYRRGYEQYF
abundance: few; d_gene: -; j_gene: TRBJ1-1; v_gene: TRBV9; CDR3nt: TGTGCCAGCAGCGTAACGGGAAATCCTGAAGCTTTCTTT; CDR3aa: CASSVTGNPEAFF